The T cell receptor beta chain described here comes from a study of post-analysis software for immune sequencing data. In regard to this clonotype: Its target is not known.

Germline CDR1 DFQATT, CDR2 SNEGSKA (reference sequence). Unmatched junction bases numbered 4, after V lost 2 bases and J lost 9 bases. This CDR3 is built from 13 residues. Study-level findings and limits: About five TRBV segments were more frequent in patients than controls; TRBV5-6, TRBV5-1 and TRBV20-1 belonged to this group.

Each TCR beta cDNA library carried unique molecular identifiers. TCRdb passed the PCR reads through MiXCR, listing each CDR3 protein once. The sample records 700,000 to 900,000 distinct CDR3 sequences, around 46% being singletons. The source of this sequence is a girl aged 10-17 years with multiple sclerosis. The chain employs TRBV20-1 and TRBJ1-6; 7 bases fit TRBD1. The sample taken for sequencing was blood. The CDR3 region has the DNA TGCAGTGCTAGAAGACAGGGAGGTTCACCCCTCCACTTT. Encoded protein: CSARRQGGSPLHF.